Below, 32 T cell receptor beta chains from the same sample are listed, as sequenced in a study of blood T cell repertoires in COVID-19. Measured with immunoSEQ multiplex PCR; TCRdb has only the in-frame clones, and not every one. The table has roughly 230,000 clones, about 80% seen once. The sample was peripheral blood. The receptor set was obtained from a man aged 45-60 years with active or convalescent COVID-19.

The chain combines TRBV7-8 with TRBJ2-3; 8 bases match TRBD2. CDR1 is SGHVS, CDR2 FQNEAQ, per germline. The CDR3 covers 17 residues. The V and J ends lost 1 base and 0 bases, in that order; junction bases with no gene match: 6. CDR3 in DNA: TGTGCCAGCAGCTTAGTGGGCGGGGGGCCTAGCACAGATACGCAGTATTTT. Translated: CASSLVGGGPSTDTQYF.

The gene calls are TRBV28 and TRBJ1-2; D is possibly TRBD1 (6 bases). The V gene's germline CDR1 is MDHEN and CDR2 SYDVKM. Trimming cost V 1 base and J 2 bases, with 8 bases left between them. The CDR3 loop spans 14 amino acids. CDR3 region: CASSLLQGNYGYTF. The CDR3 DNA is TGTGCCAGCAGTTTATTACAGGGAAACTATGGCTACACCTTC.

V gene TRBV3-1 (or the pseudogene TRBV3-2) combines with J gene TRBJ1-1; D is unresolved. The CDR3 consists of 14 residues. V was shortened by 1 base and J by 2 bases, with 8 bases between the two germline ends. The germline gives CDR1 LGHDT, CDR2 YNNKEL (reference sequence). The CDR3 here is CASSQGAVNTEAFF. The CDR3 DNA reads TGTGCCAGCAGCCAAGGGGCCGTTAACACTGAAGCTTTCTTT.

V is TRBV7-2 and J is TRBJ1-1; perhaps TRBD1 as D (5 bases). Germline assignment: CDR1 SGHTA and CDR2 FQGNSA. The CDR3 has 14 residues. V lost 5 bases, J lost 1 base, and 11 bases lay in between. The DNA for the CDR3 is TGTGCCAGCAGCGCTCAGACAGAGAACACTGAAGCTTTCTTT. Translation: CASSAQTENTEAFF.

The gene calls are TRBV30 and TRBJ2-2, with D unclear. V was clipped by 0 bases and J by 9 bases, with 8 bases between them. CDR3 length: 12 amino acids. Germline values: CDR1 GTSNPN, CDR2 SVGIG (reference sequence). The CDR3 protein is CAWSVPRRELFF. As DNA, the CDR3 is TGTGCCTGGAGTGTACCGAGGAGGGAGCTGTTTTTT.

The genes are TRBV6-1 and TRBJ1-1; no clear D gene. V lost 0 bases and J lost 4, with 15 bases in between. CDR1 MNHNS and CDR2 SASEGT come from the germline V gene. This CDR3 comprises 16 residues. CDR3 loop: CASSEALVGWSTEAFF. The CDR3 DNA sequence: TGTGCCAGCAGTGAAGCCCTGGTAGGCTGGAGCACTGAAGCTTTCTTT.

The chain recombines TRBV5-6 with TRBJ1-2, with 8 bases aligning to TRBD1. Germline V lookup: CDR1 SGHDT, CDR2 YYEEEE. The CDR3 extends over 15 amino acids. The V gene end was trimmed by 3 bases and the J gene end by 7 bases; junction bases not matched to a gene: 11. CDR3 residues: CASSSRTGLGTGYTF. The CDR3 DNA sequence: TGTGCCAGCAGCTCTAGGACAGGGCTAGGGACTGGCTACACCTTC.

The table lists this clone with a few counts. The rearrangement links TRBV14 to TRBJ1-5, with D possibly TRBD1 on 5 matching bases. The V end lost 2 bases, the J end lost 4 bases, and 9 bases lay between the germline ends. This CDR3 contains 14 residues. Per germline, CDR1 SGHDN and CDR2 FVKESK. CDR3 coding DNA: TGTGCCAGCAGCCAACAGGGTTGGAATCAGCCCCAGCATTTT. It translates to CASSQQGWNQPQHF.

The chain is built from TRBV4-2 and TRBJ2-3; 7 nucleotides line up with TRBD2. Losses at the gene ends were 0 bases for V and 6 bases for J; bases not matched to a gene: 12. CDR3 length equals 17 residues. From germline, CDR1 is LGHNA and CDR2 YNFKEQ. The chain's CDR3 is CASSQESQAGNEDTQYF. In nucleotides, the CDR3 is TGTGCCAGCAGCCAAGAGTCCCAAGCGGGGAATGAGGATACGCAGTATTTT.

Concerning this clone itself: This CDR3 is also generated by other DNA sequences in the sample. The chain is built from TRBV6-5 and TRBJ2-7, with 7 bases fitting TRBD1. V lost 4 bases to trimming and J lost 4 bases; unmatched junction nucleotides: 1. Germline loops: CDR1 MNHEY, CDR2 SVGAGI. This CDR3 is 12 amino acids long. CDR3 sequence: CASSSQGYEQYF. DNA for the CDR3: TGTGCCAGCAGTTCACAGGGGTACGAGCAGTACTTC.

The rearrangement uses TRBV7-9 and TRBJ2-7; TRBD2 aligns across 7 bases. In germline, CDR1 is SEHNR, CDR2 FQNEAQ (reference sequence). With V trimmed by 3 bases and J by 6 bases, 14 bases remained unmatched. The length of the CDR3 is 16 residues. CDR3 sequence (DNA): TGTGCCAGCAGCTTCGCCCGTACACTTGGGACTACCGAGCAGTACTTC. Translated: CASSFARTLGTTEQYF.

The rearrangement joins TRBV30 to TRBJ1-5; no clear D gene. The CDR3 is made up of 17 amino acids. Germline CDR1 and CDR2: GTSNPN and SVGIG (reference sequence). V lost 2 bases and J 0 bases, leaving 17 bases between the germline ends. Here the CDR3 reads CAWSPSRMGGSNQPQHF. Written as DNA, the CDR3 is TGTGCCTGGAGTCCCTCGAGGATGGGAGGTAGCAATCAGCCCCAGCATTTT.

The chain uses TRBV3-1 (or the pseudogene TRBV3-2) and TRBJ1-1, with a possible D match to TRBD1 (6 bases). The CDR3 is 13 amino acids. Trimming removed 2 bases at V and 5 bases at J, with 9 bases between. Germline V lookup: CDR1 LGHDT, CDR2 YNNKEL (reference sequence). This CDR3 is CASSQLGATEAFF. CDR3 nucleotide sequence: TGTGCCAGCAGCCAATTGGGGGCGACTGAAGCTTTCTTT.

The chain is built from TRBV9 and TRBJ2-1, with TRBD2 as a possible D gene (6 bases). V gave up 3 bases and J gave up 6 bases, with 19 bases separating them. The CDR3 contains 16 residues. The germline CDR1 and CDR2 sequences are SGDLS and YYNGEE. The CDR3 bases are TGTGCCAGCAGCGCCCCCCTGGCGGGGTACTTCAATGAGCAGTTCTTC. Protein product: CASSAPLAGYFNEQFF.

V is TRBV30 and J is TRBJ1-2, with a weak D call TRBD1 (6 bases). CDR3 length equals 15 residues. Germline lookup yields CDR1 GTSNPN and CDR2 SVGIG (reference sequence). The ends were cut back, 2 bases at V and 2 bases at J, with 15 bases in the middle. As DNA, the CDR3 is TGTGCCTGGAGTTCGGGGGGCAACTACAACTATGGCTACACCTTC. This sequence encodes CAWSSGGNYNYGYTF. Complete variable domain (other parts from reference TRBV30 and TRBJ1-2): SQTIHQWPATLVQPVGSPLSLECTVEGTSNPNLYWYRQAAGRGLQLLFYSVGIGQISSEVPQNLSASRPQDRQFILSSKKLLLSDSGFYLCAWSSGGNYNYGYTFGSGTRLTVV.

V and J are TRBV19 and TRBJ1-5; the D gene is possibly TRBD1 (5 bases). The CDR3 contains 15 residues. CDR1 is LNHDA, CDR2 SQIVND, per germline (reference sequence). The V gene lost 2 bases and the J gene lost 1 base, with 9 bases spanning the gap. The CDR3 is CASSIMGGSNQPQHF. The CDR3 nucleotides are TGTGCCAGTAGTATAATGGGGGGGAGCAATCAGCCCCAGCATTTT.

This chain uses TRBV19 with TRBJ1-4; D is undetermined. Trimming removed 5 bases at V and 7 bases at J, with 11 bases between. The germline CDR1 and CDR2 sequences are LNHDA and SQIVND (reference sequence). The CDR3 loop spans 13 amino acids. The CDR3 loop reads CASSGQEVEKLFF. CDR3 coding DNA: TGTGCCAGTAGTGGCCAAGAGGTTGAAAAACTGTTTTTT.

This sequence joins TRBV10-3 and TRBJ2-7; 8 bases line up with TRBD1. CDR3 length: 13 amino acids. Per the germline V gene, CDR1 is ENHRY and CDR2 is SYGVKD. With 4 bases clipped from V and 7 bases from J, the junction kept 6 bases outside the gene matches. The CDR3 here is CAISGTGTEEQYF. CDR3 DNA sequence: TGTGCCATCAGTGGGACAGGGACGGAAGAGCAGTACTTC.

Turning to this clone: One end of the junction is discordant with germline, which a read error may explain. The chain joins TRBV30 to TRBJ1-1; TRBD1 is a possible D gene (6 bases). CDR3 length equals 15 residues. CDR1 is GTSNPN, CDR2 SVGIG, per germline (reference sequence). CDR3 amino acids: CAWSLQGSLNAEAFF. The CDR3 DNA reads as TGTGCCTGGAGTCTACAGGGCAGTTTGAACGCTGAAGCTTTCTTT.

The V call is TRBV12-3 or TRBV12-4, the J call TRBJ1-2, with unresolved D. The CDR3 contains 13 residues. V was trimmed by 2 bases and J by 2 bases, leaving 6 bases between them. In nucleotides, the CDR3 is TGTGCCAGCAGTTTACATCCAAACTATGGCTACACCTTC. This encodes CASSLHPNYGYTF.

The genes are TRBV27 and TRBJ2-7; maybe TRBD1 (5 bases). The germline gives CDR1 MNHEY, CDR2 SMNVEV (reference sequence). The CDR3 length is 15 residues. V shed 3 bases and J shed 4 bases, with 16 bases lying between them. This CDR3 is CASSFVTGRGYEQYF. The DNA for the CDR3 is TGTGCCAGCAGTTTTGTTACAGGAAGGGGATACGAGCAGTACTTC.

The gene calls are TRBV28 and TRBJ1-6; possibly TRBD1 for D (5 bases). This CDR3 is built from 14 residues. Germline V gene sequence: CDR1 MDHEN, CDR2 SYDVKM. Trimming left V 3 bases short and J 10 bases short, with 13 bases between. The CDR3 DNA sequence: TGTGCCAGCAGTTTTAGGGGTCTGGGCTCACCCCTCCACTTT. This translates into CASSFRGLGSPLHF.

The CDR3, as DNA: TGTGCCAGCAGTTTGTCCAGGGAAAGCAGCTACACCTTC. Residues: CASSLSRESSYTF. The chain uses TRBV27 and TRBJ1-2; D possibly corresponds to TRBD1 (5 bases). V lost 3 bases to trimming and J lost 9 bases, with 14 bases between them. Germline V gene data show CDR1 as MNHEY and CDR2 as SMNVEV (reference sequence). CDR3 size: 13 residues.

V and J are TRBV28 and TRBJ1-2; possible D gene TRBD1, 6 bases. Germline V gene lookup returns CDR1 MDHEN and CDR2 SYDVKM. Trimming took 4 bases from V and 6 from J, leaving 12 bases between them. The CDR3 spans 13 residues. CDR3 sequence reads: CASSSGGADGYTF. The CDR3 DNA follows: TGTGCCAGCAGTTCGGGGGGCGCGGATGGCTACACCTTC.

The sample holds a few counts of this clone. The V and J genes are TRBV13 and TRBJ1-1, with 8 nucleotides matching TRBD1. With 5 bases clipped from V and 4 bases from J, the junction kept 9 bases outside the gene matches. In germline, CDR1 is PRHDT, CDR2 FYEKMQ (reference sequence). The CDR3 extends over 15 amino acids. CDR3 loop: CASSTAGTGVTEAFF. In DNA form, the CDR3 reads TGTGCCAGCAGCACCGCCGGGACAGGCGTCACTGAAGCTTTCTTT.

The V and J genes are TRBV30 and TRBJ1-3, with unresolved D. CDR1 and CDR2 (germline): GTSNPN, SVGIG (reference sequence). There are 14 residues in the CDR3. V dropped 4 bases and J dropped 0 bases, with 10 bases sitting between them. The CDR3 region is CAWNSLLSGNTIYF. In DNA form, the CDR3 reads TGTGCCTGGAACAGTCTTCTCTCTGGAAACACCATATATTTT.

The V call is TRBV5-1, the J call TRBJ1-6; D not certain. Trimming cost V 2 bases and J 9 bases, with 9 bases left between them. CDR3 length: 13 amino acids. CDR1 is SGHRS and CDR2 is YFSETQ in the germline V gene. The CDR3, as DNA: TGCGCCAGCAGCTTCGACTATTTTTCACCCCTCCACTTT. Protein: CASSFDYFSPLHF.

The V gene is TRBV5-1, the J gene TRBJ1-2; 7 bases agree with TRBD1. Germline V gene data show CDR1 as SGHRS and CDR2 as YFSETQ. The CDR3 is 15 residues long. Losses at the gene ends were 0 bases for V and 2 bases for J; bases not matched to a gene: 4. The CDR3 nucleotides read TGCGCCAGCAGCTTGGCCCCGGGACAGAACTATGGCTACACCTTC. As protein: CASSLAPGQNYGYTF.

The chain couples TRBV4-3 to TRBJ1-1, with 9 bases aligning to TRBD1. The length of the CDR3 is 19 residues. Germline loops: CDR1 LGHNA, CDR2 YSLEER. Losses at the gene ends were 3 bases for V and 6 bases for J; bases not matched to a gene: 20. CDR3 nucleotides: TGCGCCAGCAGCCACCCAAAGGGGACAGGGTTATTCGGATTCTCTGAAGCTTTCTTT. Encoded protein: CASSHPKGTGLFGFSEAFF.

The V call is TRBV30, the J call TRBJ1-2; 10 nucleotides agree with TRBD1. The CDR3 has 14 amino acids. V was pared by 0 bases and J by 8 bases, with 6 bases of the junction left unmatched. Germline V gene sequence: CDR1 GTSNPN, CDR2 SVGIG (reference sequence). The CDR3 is CAWSVRTGGGGYTF. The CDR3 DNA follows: TGTGCCTGGAGTGTAAGGACAGGGGGTGGCGGCTACACCTTC.

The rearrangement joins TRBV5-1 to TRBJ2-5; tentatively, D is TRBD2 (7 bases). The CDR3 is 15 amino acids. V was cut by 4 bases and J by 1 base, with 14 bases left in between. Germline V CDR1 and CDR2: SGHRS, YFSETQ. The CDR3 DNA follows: TGCGCCAGCAGCGGGGGGGGCCAGACCCAAGAGACCCAGTACTTC. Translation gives CASSGGGQTQETQYF. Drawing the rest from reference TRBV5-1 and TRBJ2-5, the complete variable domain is KAGVTQTPRYLIKTRGQQVTLSCSPISGHRSVSWYQQTPGQGLQFLFEYFSETQRNKGNFPGRFSGRQFSNSRSEMNVSTLELGDSALYLCASSGGGQTQETQYFGPGTRLLVL.

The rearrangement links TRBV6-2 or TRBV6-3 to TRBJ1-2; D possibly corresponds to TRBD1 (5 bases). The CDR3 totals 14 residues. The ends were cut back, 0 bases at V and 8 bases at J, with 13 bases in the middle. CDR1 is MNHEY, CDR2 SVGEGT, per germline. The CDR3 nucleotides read TGTGCCAGCAGTTACTCGACGGGGGGTCTCGGCTACACCTTC. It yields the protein CASSYSTGGLGYTF.